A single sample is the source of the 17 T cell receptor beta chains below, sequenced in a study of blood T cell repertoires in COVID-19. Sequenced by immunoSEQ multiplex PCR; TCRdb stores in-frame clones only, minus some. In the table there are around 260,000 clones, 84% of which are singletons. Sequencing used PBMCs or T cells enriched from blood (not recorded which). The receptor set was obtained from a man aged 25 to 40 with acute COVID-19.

CDR3 DNA sequence: TGTGCCAGCAGCCTAGGAGGGACTAGCGGCCAAGAGACCCAGTACTTC. It is translated as CASSLGGTSGQETQYF. The chain links TRBV7-8 to TRBJ2-5, with 11 bases fitting TRBD2. CDR1 is SGHVS, CDR2 FQNEAQ, per germline. V gave up 5 bases and J gave up 1 base; unmatched junction bases: 6. There are 16 residues in the CDR3.

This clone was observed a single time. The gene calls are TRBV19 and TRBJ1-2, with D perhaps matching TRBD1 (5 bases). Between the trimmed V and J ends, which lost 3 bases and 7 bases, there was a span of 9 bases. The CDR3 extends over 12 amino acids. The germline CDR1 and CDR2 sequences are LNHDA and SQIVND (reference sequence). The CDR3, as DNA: TGTGCCAGTAGTATGGGGCCGTCTGGCTACACCTTC. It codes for CASSMGPSGYTF.

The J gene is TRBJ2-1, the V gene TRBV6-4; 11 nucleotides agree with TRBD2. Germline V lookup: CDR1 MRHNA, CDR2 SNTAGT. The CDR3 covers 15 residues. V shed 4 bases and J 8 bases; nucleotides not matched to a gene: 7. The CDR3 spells CASSGGLAETHEQFF. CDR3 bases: TGTGCCAGCAGTGGGGGACTAGCGGAGACCCATGAGCAGTTCTTC.

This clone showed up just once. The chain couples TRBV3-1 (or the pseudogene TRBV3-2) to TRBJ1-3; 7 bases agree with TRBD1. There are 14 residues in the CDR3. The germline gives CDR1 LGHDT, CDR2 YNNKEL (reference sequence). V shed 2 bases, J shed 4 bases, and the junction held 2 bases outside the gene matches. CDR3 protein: CASSQLGQGNTIYF. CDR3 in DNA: TGTGCCAGCAGCCAACTGGGACAGGGAAACACCATATATTTT.

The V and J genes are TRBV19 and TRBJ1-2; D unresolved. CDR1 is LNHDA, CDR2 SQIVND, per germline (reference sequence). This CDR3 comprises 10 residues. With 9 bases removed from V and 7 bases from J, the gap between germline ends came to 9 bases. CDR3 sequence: CASYFGGYTF. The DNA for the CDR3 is TGTGCCAGCTACTTCGGTGGCTACACCTTC.

The chain's CDR3 is CASSPGPTGGYSNQPQHF. The CDR3 coding sequence is TGCGCCAGCAGCCCAGGGCCTACCGGCGGATATAGCAATCAGCCCCAGCATTTT. The rearrangement links TRBV5-1 to TRBJ1-5; weak D call: TRBD1 (5 bases). V was clipped by 4 bases and J by 0 bases, with 20 bases between them. In germline, CDR1 is SGHRS, CDR2 YFSETQ. This CDR3 spans 18 amino acids.

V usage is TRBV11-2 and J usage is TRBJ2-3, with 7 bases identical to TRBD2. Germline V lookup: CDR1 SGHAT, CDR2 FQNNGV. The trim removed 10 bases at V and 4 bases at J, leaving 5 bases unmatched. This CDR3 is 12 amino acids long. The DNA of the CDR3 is TGTGCCATCTCGGGGGGAGCAGATACGCAGTATTTT. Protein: CAISGGADTQYF.

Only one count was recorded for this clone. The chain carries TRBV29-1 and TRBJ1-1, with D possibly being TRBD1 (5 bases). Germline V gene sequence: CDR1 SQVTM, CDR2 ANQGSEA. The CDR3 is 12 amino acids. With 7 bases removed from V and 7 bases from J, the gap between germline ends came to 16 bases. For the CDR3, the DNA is TGCAGCGCTCAAGGGGCCCCCGGTGAAGCTTTCTTT. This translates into CSAQGAPGEAFF.

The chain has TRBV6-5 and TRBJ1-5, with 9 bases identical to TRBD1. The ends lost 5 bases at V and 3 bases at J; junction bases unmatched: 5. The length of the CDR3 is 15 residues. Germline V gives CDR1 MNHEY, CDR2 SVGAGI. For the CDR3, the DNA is TGTGCCAGCAGTCGTGGACAGGGGATCAATCAGCCCCAGCATTTT. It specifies CASSRGQGINQPQHF.

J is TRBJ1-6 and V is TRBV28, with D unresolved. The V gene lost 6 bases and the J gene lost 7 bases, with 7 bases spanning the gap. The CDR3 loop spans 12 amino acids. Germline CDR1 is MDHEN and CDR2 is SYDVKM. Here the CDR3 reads CASSPPNSPLHF. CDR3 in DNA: TGTGCCAGCAGCCCCCCGAATTCACCCCTCCACTTT.

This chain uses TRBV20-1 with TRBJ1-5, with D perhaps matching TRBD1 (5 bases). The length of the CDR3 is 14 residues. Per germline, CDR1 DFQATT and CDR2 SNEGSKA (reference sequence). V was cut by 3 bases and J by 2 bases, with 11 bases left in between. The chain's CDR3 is CSASPGGGNQPQHF. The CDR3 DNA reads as TGCAGTGCTAGTCCCGGGGGAGGCAATCAGCCCCAGCATTTT.

Here the CDR3 DNA reads TGTGCCAGTAGGGATGGACAGTTGAACACTGAAGCTTTCTTT. It encodes CASRDGQLNTEAFF. The chain couples TRBV19 to TRBJ1-1, with TRBD1 as a possible D gene (6 bases). The CDR3 spans 14 residues. The germline V gene encodes CDR1 LNHDA and CDR2 SQIVND (reference sequence). Trimming shortened V by 6 bases and J by 0 bases, and 11 bases separated the two germline ends.

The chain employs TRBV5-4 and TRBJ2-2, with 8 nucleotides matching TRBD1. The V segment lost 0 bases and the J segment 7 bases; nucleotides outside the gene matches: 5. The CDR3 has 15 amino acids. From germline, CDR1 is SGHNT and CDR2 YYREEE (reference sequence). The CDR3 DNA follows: TGTGCCAGCAGCTTGGCCAACAGGGGGGACGGGGAGCTGTTTTTT. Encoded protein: CASSLANRGDGELFF.

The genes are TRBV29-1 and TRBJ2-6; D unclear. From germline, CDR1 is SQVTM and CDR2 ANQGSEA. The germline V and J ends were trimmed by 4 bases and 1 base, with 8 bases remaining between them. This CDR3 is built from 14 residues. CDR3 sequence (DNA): TGCAGCGTTGCGCCTATGTCTGGGGCCAACGTCCTGACTTTC. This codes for CSVAPMSGANVLTF. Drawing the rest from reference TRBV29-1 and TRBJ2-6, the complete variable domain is SAVISQKPSRDICQRGTSLTIQCQVDSQVTMMFWYRQQPGQSLTLIATANQGSEATYESGFVIDKFPISRPNLTFSTLTVSNMSPEDSSIYLCSVAPMSGANVLTFGAGSRLTVL.

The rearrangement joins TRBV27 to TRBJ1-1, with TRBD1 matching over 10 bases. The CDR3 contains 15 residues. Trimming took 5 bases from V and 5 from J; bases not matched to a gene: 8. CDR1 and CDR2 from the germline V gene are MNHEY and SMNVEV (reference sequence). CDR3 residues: CASSVYDRGRTEAFF. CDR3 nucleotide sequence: TGTGCCAGCAGTGTATATGACAGGGGGCGGACTGAAGCTTTCTTT.

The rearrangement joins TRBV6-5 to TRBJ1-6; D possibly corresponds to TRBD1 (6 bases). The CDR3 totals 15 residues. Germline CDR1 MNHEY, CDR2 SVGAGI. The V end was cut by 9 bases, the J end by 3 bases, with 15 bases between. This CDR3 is CASLGQFFYNSPLHF. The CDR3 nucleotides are TGTGCCAGTCTCGGACAGTTTTTCTATAATTCACCCCTCCACTTT.

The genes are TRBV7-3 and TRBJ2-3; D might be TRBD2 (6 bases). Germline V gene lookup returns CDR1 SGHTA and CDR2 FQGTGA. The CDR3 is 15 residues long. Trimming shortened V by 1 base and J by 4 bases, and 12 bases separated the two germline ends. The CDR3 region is CASSLIGGSPDTQYF. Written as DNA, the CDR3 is TGTGCCAGCAGCTTAATTGGAGGGAGCCCAGATACGCAGTATTTT.